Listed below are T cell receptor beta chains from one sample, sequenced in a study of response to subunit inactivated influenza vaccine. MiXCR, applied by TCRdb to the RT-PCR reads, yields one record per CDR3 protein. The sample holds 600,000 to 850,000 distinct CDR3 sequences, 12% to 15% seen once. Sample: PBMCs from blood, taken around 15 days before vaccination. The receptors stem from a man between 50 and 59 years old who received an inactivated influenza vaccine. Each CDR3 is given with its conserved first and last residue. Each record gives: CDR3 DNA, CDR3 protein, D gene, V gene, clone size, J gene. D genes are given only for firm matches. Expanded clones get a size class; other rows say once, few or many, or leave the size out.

DNA: TGCAGTGCTAGAGGAGTCCTGGGACAGGGAACAGATACGCAGTATTTT; CDR3: CSARGVLGQGTDTQYF; D: TRBD1; V: TRBV20-1; size: .; J: TRBJ2-3
DNA: TGTGCCAGCCAAGGACTAGCGGGATGGTACGAGCAGTACTTC; CDR3: CASQGLAGWYEQYF; D: TRBD2; V: TRBV6-2/TRBV6-3; size: few; J: TRBJ2-7
DNA: TGTGCCAGCAGTTTGGGCCTAGGTTCAGATACGCAGTATTTT; CDR3: CASSLGLGSDTQYF; D: .; V: TRBV12-3/TRBV12-4; size: .; J: TRBJ2-3
DNA: TGTGCCAGCAGCGTAGCGGCTGTTGGTGAGCAGTTCTTC; CDR3: CASSVAAVGEQFF; D: .; V: TRBV9; size: .; J: TRBJ2-1
DNA: TGCAGTGCTAGAGTGCTAGCGGGCCTCTACGAGCAGTACTTC; CDR3: CSARVLAGLYEQYF; D: TRBD2; V: TRBV20-1; size: once; J: TRBJ2-7
DNA: TGTGCCACCAGTGATCCTGTGGCGTACTCCTACAATGAGCAGTTCTTC; CDR3: CATSDPVAYSYNEQFF; D: .; V: TRBV24-1; size: few; J: TRBJ2-1
DNA: TGTGCCACCAGTGACGGCATCCTAGCTGCCAATGAGCAGTTCTTC; CDR3: CATSDGILAANEQFF; D: .; V: TRBV24-1; size: many; J: TRBJ2-1
DNA: TGCGCCAGCAGCCAAGATGCGGGCACGGTTTCTTACACCTTC; CDR3: CASSQDAGTVSYTF; D: .; V: TRBV4-3; size: few; J: TRBJ1-2
DNA: TGTGCCAGCAGGGACTCCTTTGGGGGGGACACTGAAGCTTTCTTT; CDR3: CASRDSFGGDTEAFF; D: .; V: TRBV12-3/TRBV12-4; size: many; J: TRBJ1-1
DNA: TGCAGTGCTAGAGGAGGCGGGACTAGAGGAGCCACAGATACGCAGTATTTT; CDR3: CSARGGGTRGATDTQYF; D: TRBD2; V: TRBV20-1; size: few; J: TRBJ2-3
DNA: TGTGCCAGCAGTTACTCGATTGGAAACACCATATATTTT; CDR3: CASSYSIGNTIYF; D: .; V: TRBV6-2/TRBV6-3; size: .; J: TRBJ1-3
DNA: TGTGCCAGCAGTTTGAAGGTGGGGTTACCATCCTATGGCTACACCTTC; CDR3: CASSLKVGLPSYGYTF; D: .; V: TRBV27; size: .; J: TRBJ1-2
DNA: TGCAGTGCTAGAACTGGGACTAGCGGATACACAGATACGCAGTATTTT; CDR3: CSARTGTSGYTDTQYF; D: TRBD2; V: TRBV20-1; size: many; J: TRBJ2-3
DNA: TGCGCCAGCAGGGAGCAGGCCACGCTGGATACGCAGTATTTT; CDR3: CASREQATLDTQYF; D: .; V: TRBV5-1; size: few; J: TRBJ2-3
DNA: TGCAGTGCAAGCGGGACAGGGACCTTCTTTGAGTACTTC; CDR3: CSASGTGTFFEYF; D: TRBD1; V: TRBV20-1; size: few; J: TRBJ2-7
DNA: TGTGCCAGCAGTTTATTCTGGGGCTCCAACTACGAGCAGTACTTC; CDR3: CASSLFWGSNYEQYF; D: .; V: TRBV12-3/TRBV12-4; size: .; J: TRBJ2-7
DNA: TGTGCCAGCAGCTTAGCGCGTCCAGGGTTGGCCAAAAACATTCAGTACTTC; CDR3: CASSLARPGLAKNIQYF; D: .; V: TRBV7-8; size: few; J: TRBJ2-4
DNA: TGTGCCAGCACCACAGGAGACATGAGTCAGTATTTT; CDR3: CASTTGDMSQYF; D: .; V: TRBV28; size: .; J: TRBJ2-3
DNA: TGCGCCAGCAGCTTCCCTCGGACAGGGAATCCCTACGAGCAGTACTTC; CDR3: CASSFPRTGNPYEQYF; D: TRBD1; V: TRBV5-1; size: many; J: TRBJ2-7
DNA: TGCAGTGCTAGAGATGCAGGGGGAAACACTGAAGCTTTCTTT; CDR3: CSARDAGGNTEAFF; D: TRBD1; V: TRBV20-1; size: .; J: TRBJ1-1
DNA: TGTGCCAGCAGCCAAGGCCCCGTAAACGAGCAGTACTTC; CDR3: CASSQGPVNEQYF; D: .; V: TRBV3-1; size: few; J: TRBJ2-7
DNA: TGTGCTAGTGGAGAGGTCGCAGATACGCAGTATTTT; CDR3: CASGEVADTQYF; D: .; V: TRBV12-5; size: .; J: TRBJ2-3
DNA: TGTGCCAGCACTTCGTCGGGGGAATGGCAGTACTTC; CDR3: CASTSSGEWQYF; D: .; V: TRBV2; size: .; J: TRBJ2-7